These T cell receptor beta chains were read from a single sample in a study of early stage breast cancer tumors. Sequencing was performed with immunoSEQ multiplex PCR; in TCRdb, only in-frame clones are kept and a portion is missing. The sample contains around 14,000 clones, about four fifths of which appear only once. The material sequenced was normal breast tissue next to the tumor. The receptors stem from a person aged 25 to 39 with breast cancer. Each CDR3 is given with its conserved first and last residue. Each record gives: D gene, V gene, J gene, clone size, CDR3 protein, CDR3 DNA. D genes are given only for firm matches. Clone size is not always given. Where it is, it says once, few, many or a class for expanded clones.

NA	TRBV27	TRBJ1-4	NA	CASRTAGGANEKLFF	TGTGCCAGCAGGACAGCGGGGGGGGCTAATGAAAAACTGTTTTTT
NA	TRBV30	TRBJ1-1	NA	CAWDPGRGEAFF	TGTGCCTGGGACCCGGGAAGGGGAGAAGCTTTCTTT
NA	TRBV30	TRBJ1-5	NA	CAWNLDSNQPQHF	TGTGCCTGGAACCTAGATAGCAATCAGCCCCAGCATTTT
NA	TRBV6-5	TRBJ1-1	NA	CASSDQGNTEAFF	TGTGCCAGCAGCGATCAGGGAAACACTGAAGCTTTCTTT
NA	TRBV20-1	TRBJ2-7	NA	CSARVDYEQYF	TGCAGTGCTAGGGTAGACTACGAGCAGTACTTC
NA	TRBV14	TRBJ2-7	NA	CASSQDLVEYEQYF	TGTGCCAGCAGCCAAGATCTGGTAGAATACGAGCAGTACTTC
NA	TRBV29-1	TRBJ2-3	NA	CSVVRFSAPDTQYF	TGCAGCGTTGTACGTTTTTCGGCCCCAGATACGCAGTATTTT
TRBD1	TRBV5-1	TRBJ1-3	NA	CASREGTGGNTIYF	TGCGCCAGCAGGGAAGGGACAGGCGGAAACACCATATATTTT
NA	TRBV4-3	TRBJ1-4	NA	CASSQDVWGAGREKLFF	TGCGCCAGCAGCCAAGATGTATGGGGGGCGGGGAGGGAAAAACTGTTTTTT
TRBD1	TRBV6-5	TRBJ2-3	NA	CASSFSFTGVVNTQYF	TGTGCCAGCAGTTTCAGCTTTACAGGGGTTGTAAATACGCAGTATTTT
NA	TRBV11-3	TRBJ2-3	NA	CASSPGGGSTDTQYF	TGTGCCAGCAGCCCCGGTGGGGGGTCCACAGATACGCAGTATTTT
TRBD1	TRBV19	TRBJ2-2	NA	CASSGTGQTGELFF	TGTGCCAGTAGTGGGACAGGTCAGACCGGGGAGCTGTTTTTT
NA	TRBV10-3	TRBJ1-6	once	CTISGVEDTNSYNSPLHF	TGTACCATCAGTGGAGTTGAGGACACGAACTCCTATAATTCACCCCTCCACTTT
NA	TRBV2	TRBJ1-2	few	CASSQGNYGYTF	TGTGCCAGCAGCCAGGGTAACTATGGCTACACCTTC
TRBD1	TRBV18	TRBJ1-2	NA	CASSPTGEVGYTF	TGTGCCAGCTCACCCACAGGGGAGGTTGGCTACACCTTC
NA	TRBV7-9	TRBJ1-1	NA	CASISGRGGTEAFF	TGTGCCAGCATCAGCGGACGGGGAGGCACTGAAGCTTTCTTT
NA	TRBV4-1	TRBJ2-3	NA	CASSQERSRAGGTDTQYF	TGCGCCAGCAGCCAAGAGCGTAGTCGGGCAGGGGGCACAGATACGCAGTATTTT
NA	TRBV19	TRBJ2-2	NA	CASSINPPPNTGELFF	TGTGCCAGTAGTATAAATCCACCCCCTAACACCGGGGAGCTGTTTTTT
TRBD2	TRBV29-1	TRBJ2-1	once	CSVEGLAGGNRQVYNEQFF	TGCAGCGTTGAAGGACTAGCGGGAGGTAATCGGCAGGTCTACAATGAGCAGTTCTTC
TRBD2	TRBV18	TRBJ2-2	NA	CASSPSGENTGELFF	TGTGCCAGCTCACCGAGCGGGGAAAACACCGGGGAGCTGTTTTTT
NA	TRBV7-6	TRBJ2-1	NA	CASSLPGSSYNEQFF	TGTGCCAGCAGCTTACCGGGCAGCTCCTACAATGAGCAGTTCTTC
TRBD2	TRBV19	TRBJ2-7	NA	CASRRRESGSVEQYF	TGTGCCAGTAGGCGGCGGGAGTCTGGGAGTGTAGAGCAGTACTTC
TRBD1	TRBV12-5	TRBJ2-1	NA	CASCWDSPYNEQFF	TGTGCTAGTTGTTGGGACAGCCCCTACAATGAGCAGTTCTTC
NA	TRBV7-8	TRBJ2-7	NA	CASSPRRGSYEQYF	TGTGCCAGCAGTCCTCGGCGGGGTTCCTACGAGCAGTACTTC
NA	TRBV5-1	TRBJ2-7	once	CASSLNLGYEQYF	TGCGCCAGCAGCTTGAACCTAGGCTACGAGCAGTACTTC
NA	TRBV7-5	TRBJ1-5	NA	CVRSLTQPQHF	TGTGTCAGAAGCTTGACCCAGCCCCAGCATTTT
TRBD2	TRBV11-1	TRBJ2-1	NA	CASSLKRGSSYNEQFF	TGTGCCAGCAGCCTCAAGCGGGGGAGCTCCTACAATGAGCAGTTCTTC
NA	TRBV7-9	TRBJ2-2	NA	CASSFGQSTGELFF	TGTGCCAGCAGCTTCGGACAGAGCACCGGGGAGCTGTTTTTT
NA	TRBV28	TRBJ2-3	NA	CASSSQGTYTDTQYF	TGTGCCAGCAGTTCCCAGGGGACATACACAGATACGCAGTATTTT
NA	TRBV10-1	TRBJ1-2	NA	CASIQDGDYGYTF	TGCGCCAGCATCCAGGACGGAGACTATGGCTACACCTTC
NA	TRBV6-1	TRBJ1-4	large	CASSEGVNLEKLFF	TGTGCCAGCAGTGAAGGGGTTAATCTTGAAAAACTGTTTTTT
TRBD2	TRBV5-6	TRBJ2-7	NA	CASLGLAGGGYEQYF	TGTGCCAGCCTGGGACTAGCGGGAGGGGGCTACGAGCAGTACTTC
NA	TRBV7-9	TRBJ1-2	NA	CASSLTRTDALHGGYTF	TGTGCCAGCAGCTTAACGCGGACAGACGCTCTCCACGGTGGCTACACCTTC
TRBD2	TRBV7-6	TRBJ2-5	NA	CASSLGGLAGETQYF	TGTGCCAGCAGCTTAGGAGGACTAGCGGGAGAGACCCAGTACTTC
NA	TRBV15	TRBJ2-2	NA	CATSPTRGTNTGELFF	TGTGCCACCAGCCCAACCCGGGGAACGAACACCGGGGAGCTGTTTTTT
NA	TRBV10-3	TRBJ2-3	NA	CAISEETSTDTQYF	TGTGCCATCAGTGAGGAAACTAGCACAGATACGCAGTATTTT
TRBD2	TRBV19	TRBJ2-2	NA	CASRRTSGRNPLTNTGELFF	TGTGCCAGTAGGCGAACTAGCGGGAGAAATCCGTTGACGAACACCGGGGAGCTGTTTTTT
TRBD1	TRBV6-6	TRBJ1-2	NA	CASIAGQGKNYGYTF	TGTGCCAGCATCGCCGGACAGGGAAAAAACTATGGCTACACCTTC
NA	TRBV7-6	TRBJ1-2	NA	CASSLLSGTYGYTF	TGTGCCAGCAGCTTGCTATCAGGGACCTATGGCTACACCTTC
NA	TRBV7-2	TRBJ2-1	NA	CASSTYRANEQFF	TGTGCCAGCAGCACTTACAGGGCCAATGAGCAGTTCTTC
TRBD1	TRBV5-4	TRBJ2-7	NA	CASSPPGQGVYEQYF	TGTGCCAGCAGCCCCCCGGGACAGGGGGTCTACGAGCAGTACTTC
NA	TRBV20-1	TRBJ1-3	medium-sized	CSASWQANIYF	TGCAGTGCTAGTTGGCAGGCGAACATATATTTT
NA	TRBV27	TRBJ1-1	NA	CASSAGITEAFF	TGTGCCAGCAGCGCGGGGATTACTGAAGCTTTCTTT
TRBD2	TRBV7-2	TRBJ2-1	once	CASSVSGSSYNEQFF	TGTGCCAGCAGCGTTAGCGGGAGTTCCTACAATGAGCAGTTCTTC
NA	TRBV29-1	TRBJ2-1	NA	CSVVGVPGTRYNEQFF	TGCAGCGTTGTGGGGGTGCCCGGGACACGTTACAATGAGCAGTTCTTC
TRBD2	TRBV11-2	TRBJ2-3	NA	CASSHRALAGATDTQYF	TGTGCCAGCAGCCATAGGGCGCTAGCGGGAGCAACAGATACGCAGTATTTT
NA	TRBV2	TRBJ2-7	NA	CASSVFEGSYEQYF	TGTGCCAGCAGTGTTTTCGAGGGGTCCTACGAGCAGTACTTC
NA	TRBV19	TRBJ2-7	NA	CASSSRLSYEQYF	TGTGCCAGTAGTTCCAGGTTATCCTACGAGCAGTACTTC
TRBD1	TRBV10-3	TRBJ2-5	NA	CAIRGGGQGAIMETQYF	TGTGCCATCAGGGGGGGAGGACAGGGGGCAATTATGGAGACCCAGTACTTC
NA	TRBV10-3	TRBJ2-7	NA	CAIGGTLNEQYF	TGTGCCATCGGCGGGACCCTAAACGAGCAGTACTTC
NA	TRBV11-3	TRBJ2-1	NA	CASSLIPNSYNEQFF	TGTGCCAGCAGCTTAATTCCGAACTCCTACAATGAGCAGTTCTTC
NA	TRBV5-5	TRBJ2-1	NA	CASSLTTSHAGYNEQFF	TGTGCCAGCAGCTTGACGACTAGTCACGCCGGATACAATGAGCAGTTCTTC
NA	TRBV28	TRBJ1-1	NA	CASSLDGGGRGETEAFF	TGTGCCAGCAGTTTGGACGGGGGCGGAAGAGGAGAGACTGAAGCTTTCTTT
NA	TRBV9	TRBJ2-1	NA	CASSPGPARDEQFF	TGTGCCAGCAGCCCTGGACCGGCCAGAGATGAGCAGTTCTTC
NA	TRBV5-1	TRBJ1-1	few	CASHLGGVTEAFF	TGCGCCAGCCACTTAGGGGGAGTCACTGAAGCTTTCTTT
TRBD2	TRBV18	TRBJ2-1	once	CASSPVKGLTSENYNEQFF	TGTGCCAGCTCACCTGTCAAGGGGCTGACTAGCGAAAATTACAATGAGCAGTTCTTC
NA	TRBV30	TRBJ2-2	NA	CAWSYTPGPFTGELFF	TGTGCCTGGAGCTACACCCCGGGCCCTTTCACCGGGGAGCTGTTTTTT
NA	TRBV6-4	TRBJ2-1	NA	CASSEDSGYNEQFF	TGTGCCAGCAGTGAGGATAGCGGATACAATGAGCAGTTCTTC
NA	TRBV6-5	TRBJ2-1	NA	CASSHSRAPYNEQFF	TGTGCCAGCAGCCATAGCAGGGCCCCCTACAATGAGCAGTTCTTC